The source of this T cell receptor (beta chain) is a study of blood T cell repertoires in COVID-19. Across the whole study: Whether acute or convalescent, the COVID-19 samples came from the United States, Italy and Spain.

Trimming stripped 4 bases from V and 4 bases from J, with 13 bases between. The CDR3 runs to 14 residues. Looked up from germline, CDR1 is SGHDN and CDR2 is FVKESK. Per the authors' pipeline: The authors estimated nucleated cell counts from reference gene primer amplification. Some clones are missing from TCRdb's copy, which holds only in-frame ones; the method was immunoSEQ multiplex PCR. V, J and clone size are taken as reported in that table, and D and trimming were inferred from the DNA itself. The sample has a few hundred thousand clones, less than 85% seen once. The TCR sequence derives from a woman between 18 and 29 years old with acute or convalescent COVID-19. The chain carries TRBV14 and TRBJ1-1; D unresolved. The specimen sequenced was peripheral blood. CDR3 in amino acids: CASSLPASSTEAFF. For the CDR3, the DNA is TGTGCCAGCAGCCTACCTGCTTCGAGCACTGAAGCTTTCTTT.